This record concerns one TCR beta chain sequence. Its recognized antigen is unknown. No clone much larger than this one lies a single base away; base qualities are absent. The library was obtained by the immunoSEQ multiplex PCR assay. In TCRdb, the immuneACCESS table is reduced to in-frame sequences with V and J assigned. These tables do not hold every clone; where another copy was compared, an unresolved V gene accounts for under half, and the others remain unexplained. In all, the sample holds more than 75,000 clones, and 90% to 97% of those were seen once. About 0.39% of the sample lies in the top ten. These data come from a study of technical replicates of blood from a few donors (dated by TCRdb to the late 2010s). For CDR1 and CDR2, the germline V gene lists MNHEY and SVGAGI. From its cysteine to its phenylalanine, the CDR3 spans 16 amino acids. The entry retains the CDR3 DNA only, 48 bases that are in frame from base 1. Trimming accounts for 2 bases at V and 4 bases at J, while the number of junction bases matched to no gene is 9.

This chain is built from TRBV6-5 and TRBJ2-7; TRBD1 agrees with 9 junctional bases. The TCR was taken from a human donor in good health. The material sequenced was T cells isolated from PBMCs. The CDR3 region has the sequence CASSYLGQGFGYEQYF. The bases read TGTGCCAGCAGTTACCTAGGACAGGGGTTTGGATACGAGCAGTACTTC.